The 29 T cell receptor beta chains below all came from one sample that was sequenced in a study of T cell responses to AZD1222 COVID-19 vaccine (dated by TCRdb to 2020 to 2023). According to the study, the label for this sample's time point signals: about 28 days (+/-7) after the second vaccine dose. The meaning of the sample's treatment or condition label: meningococcal conjugate vaccine given as trial control. Libraries were prepared through the immunoSEQ multiplex PCR assay. Drawn from immuneACCESS, this table holds only the in-frame rearrangements with V and J called that TCRdb kept. Clones are partly lost; checked studies trace under half to an unresolved V gene and leave the rest unexplained. This sample lists about 200,000 clones; approximately 94% were detected once. The ten largest clones capture roughly 1.8% of the sample. The sample consisted of peripheral blood, taken 28 days after the second dose of the MenACWY control vaccine. Receptors were obtained from an adult who received the MenACWY meningococcal vaccine as a control.

The CDR3: CASSLGADINNEQFF. As DNA, the CDR3 is TGTGCCAGCAGCTTAGGGGCAGACATAAACAATGAGCAGTTCTTC. The chain has TRBV7-6 and TRBJ2-1; D gene unclear. CDR3 length: 15 residues. CDR1 is SGHVS and CDR2 is FNYEAQ in the germline V gene. Trimming cost V 1 base and J 5 bases, with 12 bases left between them.

The chain couples TRBV27 to TRBJ1-4, with 10 bases that match TRBD1. Germline CDR1 is MNHEY and CDR2 is SMNVEV (reference sequence). The CDR3 consists of 18 residues. V shed 6 bases and J 6 bases; nucleotides not matched to a gene: 16. For the CDR3, the DNA is TGTGCCAGCAGGCCGACCGGGACAGGGGCCTTACCGTATGAAAAACTGTTTTTT. Residues: CASRPTGTGALPYEKLFF.

The chain employs TRBV30 and TRBJ1-1; 9 bases are a match to TRBD1. The CDR3 spans 15 residues. The trim removed 2 bases at V and 6 bases at J, leaving 10 bases unmatched. The germline V gene encodes CDR1 GTSNPN and CDR2 SVGIG (reference sequence). The chain's CDR3 is CAWSRGTGIDSEAFF. For the CDR3, the DNA is TGTGCCTGGAGTAGGGGGACAGGGATCGACTCTGAAGCTTTCTTT.

A note on this clone: The junction does not match germline at one end; this may be a read error. J is TRBJ1-2 and V is TRBV5-1; TRBD1 matches 7 bases. The germline V gene encodes CDR1 SGHRS and CDR2 YFSETQ. CDR3 length: 15 residues. In DNA form, the CDR3 reads TGCGCCAGCACCTTGGGGGACAGAACTAACTATGGCTACACCTTC. It translates to CASTLGDRTNYGYTF. Filled out from reference TRBV5-1 and TRBJ1-2, the complete variable domain reads KAGVTQTPRYLIKTRGQQVTLSCSPISGHRSVSWYQQTPGQGLQFLFEYFSETQRNKGNFPGRFSGRQFSNSRSEMNVSTLELGDSALYLCASTLGDRTNYGYTFGSGTRLTVV.

CDR3 DNA sequence: TGTGCCAGCTCACCGGACCAGGAAGGGGGCGCGGGTGGCTACACCTTC. Residues: CASSPDQEGGAGGYTF. The genes are TRBV18 and TRBJ1-2; 7 nucleotides align to TRBD1. The V gene end was trimmed by 3 bases and the J gene end by 7 bases; junction bases not matched to a gene: 14. Per germline, CDR1 KGHSH and CDR2 LQKENI. This CDR3 comprises 16 residues.

The rearrangement uses TRBV30 and TRBJ1-2; D is undetermined. This CDR3 is built from 12 residues. Germline V gene data show CDR1 as GTSNPN and CDR2 as SVGIG (reference sequence). The V and J ends lost 0 bases and 0 bases respectively, with 2 bases between them. The CDR3 here is CAWSVANYGYTF. For the CDR3, the DNA is TGTGCCTGGAGTGTAGCTAACTATGGCTACACCTTC.

The CDR3 coding sequence is TGTGCCAGCAGTCCCGGGACAGGGGGGAACACCGGGGAGCTGTTTTTT. Its protein is CASSPGTGGNTGELFF. The V call is TRBV6-2 or TRBV6-3, the J call TRBJ2-2, with TRBD1 matching over 11 bases. The CDR3 length is 16 residues. From germline, CDR1 is MNHEY and CDR2 SVGEGT. The ends lost 5 bases at V and 1 base at J; junction bases unmatched: 3.

The chain uses TRBV4-2 and TRBJ2-3; TRBD2 matches 16 bases. Germline lookup yields CDR1 LGHNA and CDR2 YNFKEQ. V lost 2 bases and J lost 1; bases outside the gene matches: 12. This CDR3 is built from 21 residues. The CDR3 DNA sequence: TGTGCCAGCAGCCAAAGGGGCTCGGGACTAGCGGGAGGGCTGGGCACAGATACGCAGTATTTT. This codes for CASSQRGSGLAGGLGTDTQYF.

The chain joins TRBV28 to TRBJ2-2; a possible D gene is TRBD2 (6 bases). The CDR3 is 15 amino acids. Germline-derived CDR1 and CDR2 are MDHEN and SYDVKM. The V and J ends lost 3 bases and 8 bases respectively, with 16 bases between them. The CDR3 spells CASSLILQTSGELFF. The CDR3 bases are TGTGCCAGCAGTTTGATATTACAGACTAGTGGGGAGCTGTTTTTT.

V is TRBV5-1 and J is TRBJ2-3; unclear D gene. The germline V and J ends were trimmed by 0 bases and 5 bases, with 16 bases remaining between them. The CDR3 consists of 16 residues. Looked up from germline, CDR1 is SGHRS and CDR2 is YFSETQ. DNA of the CDR3: TGCGCCAGCAGCTTGGCCCGACCACGGGTGGGAGATACGCAGTATTTT. As protein: CASSLARPRVGDTQYF.

The J gene is TRBJ2-7, the V gene TRBV29-1; TRBD1 or TRBD2 may be the D gene (5 bases each). CDR1 and CDR2 (germline): SQVTM, ANQGSEA. The V and J ends lost 6 bases and 7 bases respectively, with 10 bases between them. CDR3 length equals 10 residues. Written as DNA, the CDR3 is TGCAGCGTGAGGGGATATGAGCAGTACTTC. It codes for CSVRGYEQYF.

The chain joins TRBV5-4 to TRBJ2-7; the D gene is possibly TRBD1 (6 bases). Trimming took 0 bases from V and 0 from J, leaving 10 bases between them. The germline V gene has CDR1 SGHNT and CDR2 YYREEE (reference sequence). The CDR3 runs to 15 residues. The CDR3 region is CASSLGPDSSYEQYF. The CDR3 DNA reads TGTGCCAGCAGCTTGGGCCCGGACAGCTCCTACGAGCAGTACTTC. Full variable domain (remainder filled in from reference TRBV5-4 and TRBJ2-7): ETGVTQSPTHLIKTRGQQVTLRCSSQSGHNTVSWYQQALGQGPQFIFQYYREEENGRGNFPPRFSGLQFPNYSSELNVNALELDDSALYLCASSLGPDSSYEQYFGPGTRLTVT.

As regards this clone: The junction departs from the called germline gene at one end, perhaps through a read error. The chain is built from TRBV29-1 and TRBJ2-3; a weak D match, TRBD2 (6 bases). This CDR3 spans 11 amino acids. Germline CDR1 is SQVTM and CDR2 is ANQGSEA. The CDR3 region is CSVQTGTRCDF. The DNA of the CDR3 is TGCAGCGTTCAGACCGGGACTCGCTGCGATTTT.

The chain links TRBV7-6 to TRBJ2-3; TRBD2 matches 12 bases. Looked up from germline, CDR1 is SGHVS and CDR2 is FNYEAQ. The CDR3 is 15 residues long. The trim removed 3 bases at V and 3 bases at J, leaving 1 base unmatched. The CDR3 loop reads CASSFLAGGTDTQYF. DNA for the CDR3: TGTGCCAGCAGCTTCCTAGCGGGGGGGACAGATACGCAGTATTTT.

J is TRBJ2-2 and V is TRBV7-2; D could derive from TRBD1 or TRBD2 (5 bases each). Trimming stripped 5 bases from V and 15 bases from J, with 16 bases between. CDR3 size: 12 residues. Per the germline V gene, CDR1 is SGHTA and CDR2 is FQGNSA. CDR3 coding DNA: TGTGCCAGCAGCCATCGGGGCGGGTCGATGTTTTTT. Amino acids: CASSHRGGSMFF.

The J gene is TRBJ2-7, the V gene TRBV5-5, with unresolved D. Between the trimmed V and J ends, which lost 1 base and 0 bases, there was a span of 14 bases. Germline CDR1 is SGHKS and CDR2 is YYEKEE (reference sequence). The CDR3 has 16 residues. This chain's CDR3 is CASSLLFRVSSYEQYF. The CDR3 DNA follows: TGTGCCAGCAGCTTGCTGTTTAGGGTTTCCTCCTACGAGCAGTACTTC.

V and J are TRBV6-5 and TRBJ2-3; maybe TRBD1 (7 bases). Trimming took 5 bases from V and 1 from J, leaving 10 bases between them. CDR1 and CDR2 (germline): MNHEY, SVGAGI. The length of the CDR3 is 14 residues. The CDR3 DNA follows: TGTGCCAGCAGTACCAGGGGGGGCACAGATACGCAGTATTTT. It codes for CASSTRGGTDTQYF.

V usage is TRBV27 and J usage is TRBJ2-7, with 9 bases identical to TRBD2. Trimming removed 1 base from V and 0 bases from J; junction bases left unmatched: 4. The V gene's germline CDR1 is MNHEY and CDR2 SMNVEV (reference sequence). The CDR3 has 16 amino acids. The CDR3 sequence is CASSLFSGSLSYEQYF. The CDR3 DNA reads as TGTGCCAGCAGTTTATTTAGCGGGAGCCTCTCCTACGAGCAGTACTTC.

This sequence joins TRBV9 and TRBJ2-3; a weak D match, TRBD2 (6 bases). Trimming removed 5 bases from V and 2 bases from J, with 12 bases in between. The germline gives CDR1 SGDLS, CDR2 YYNGEE. The CDR3 extends over 14 amino acids. The CDR3 protein is CASSETGDTDTQYF. CDR3 bases: TGTGCCAGCAGTGAGACGGGGGACACAGATACGCAGTATTTT.

The V and J genes are TRBV9 and TRBJ2-3; 7 nucleotides line up with TRBD2. The CDR3 extends over 16 amino acids. Germline CDR1 and CDR2: SGDLS and YYNGEE. J was trimmed by 2 bases and V by 0 bases; bases with no gene match: 6. CDR3: CASSVGTSANTDTQYF. CDR3 nucleotide sequence: TGTGCCAGCAGCGTAGGTACTAGCGCCAACACAGATACGCAGTATTTT.

The chain recombines TRBV18 with TRBJ2-5, with D possibly matching TRBD1 (6 bases). Trimming left V 2 bases short and J 3 bases short, with 7 bases between. The CDR3 has 13 amino acids. Germline CDR1 KGHSH, CDR2 LQKENI. CDR3 amino acids: CASSPRGKETQYF. The CDR3 DNA reads as TGTGCCAGCTCACCAAGGGGGAAAGAGACCCAGTACTTC.

The V gene is TRBV27, the J gene TRBJ1-6, with unresolved D. Germline assignment: CDR1 MNHEY and CDR2 SMNVEV (reference sequence). V shed 4 bases and J shed 13 bases, with 23 bases lying between them. This CDR3 is built from 16 residues. The CDR3 nucleotides are TGTGCCAGCAGTTCCTACGACGAGGGTGGGGTTCACCCCCTCCACTTT. As protein: CASSSYDEGGVHPLHF.

This clone was picked up many times. The chain links TRBV5-4 to TRBJ1-2; 8 nucleotides agree with TRBD1. Trimming took 3 bases from V and 5 from J; bases not matched to a gene: 6. Per germline, CDR1 SGHNT and CDR2 YYREEE (reference sequence). The CDR3 covers 14 residues. The CDR3 DNA is TGTGCCAGCAGCTGGCCAGGACAGGGATATGGCTACACCTTC. It specifies CASSWPGQGYGYTF.

The J gene is TRBJ1-5, the V gene TRBV7-9, with TRBD1 matching over 11 bases. V dropped 5 bases and J dropped 7; count of bases not matched to a gene: 4. CDR3 length: 14 amino acids. Per the germline V gene, CDR1 is SEHNR and CDR2 is FQNEAQ (reference sequence). This CDR3 is CASSLGQGEQPQHF. The CDR3, as DNA: TGTGCCAGCAGCCTGGGACAGGGGGAACAGCCCCAGCATTTT.

CDR3 sequence reads: CAISESRTDTYGYTF. Here the CDR3 DNA reads TGTGCCATCAGTGAGTCTCGGACAGATACCTATGGCTACACCTTC. The chain couples TRBV10-3 to TRBJ1-2; D may be TRBD1 (6 bases). V dropped 0 bases and J dropped 4 bases, with 12 bases sitting between them. CDR3 length: 15 amino acids. CDR1 ENHRY and CDR2 SYGVKD come from the germline V gene.

This chain uses TRBV9 with TRBJ1-1; 7 nucleotides align to TRBD1. CDR1 SGDLS and CDR2 YYNGEE come from the germline V gene. V dropped 1 base and J dropped 3; count of bases not matched to a gene: 6. The CDR3 is 15 amino acids. CDR3 nucleotides: TGTGCCAGCAGCGTAAAGGGGGGACAGTACACTGAAGCTTTCTTT. Protein sequence: CASSVKGGQYTEAFF.

V and J are TRBV5-8 and TRBJ1-4; D gene uncertain. V gave up 0 bases and J gave up 5 bases, with 11 bases separating them. The CDR3 covers 15 residues. The V gene's germline CDR1 is SGHTS and CDR2 YDEGEE. CDR3 nucleotide sequence: TGTGCCAGCAGCTTGGGCTTCCAGTCGAATGAAAAACTGTTTTTT. Its protein product is CASSLGFQSNEKLFF.

The rearrangement uses TRBV28 and TRBJ1-4; TRBD1 aligns across 7 bases. The CDR3 is made up of 15 amino acids. Germline assignment: CDR1 MDHEN and CDR2 SYDVKM. V trimming: 2 bases; J trimming: 7 bases; junction bases outside the gene matches: 7. CDR3 DNA sequence: TGTGCCAGCAGTTTAGACAGGGTTGTTGGTGAAAAACTGTTTTTT. This codes for CASSLDRVVGEKLFF.

This chain uses TRBV15 with TRBJ2-7; 7 nucleotides agree with TRBD1. V shed 7 bases and J 1 base; nucleotides not matched to a gene: 7. There are 14 residues in the CDR3. The germline gives CDR1 LNHNV, CDR2 YYDKDF (reference sequence). The CDR3 spells CATKGAGRSYEQYF. The CDR3 bases are TGTGCCACCAAGGGGGCAGGCCGATCCTACGAGCAGTACTTC.